This T cell receptor (beta chain) was documented in a study of CD8 T cells in Susac syndrome. Negative isolation was used for CD8+ and CD4+ T cells, and FACS enrichment was applied to TEMRA cells. Random hexamers were used to reverse transcribe 0.5 to 1 ug of RNA. TCRdb recomputed calls from the immunoSEQ multiplex PCR reads with MiXCR, one row per CDR3 protein. Altogether 90,000 to 150,000 distinct CDR3 sequences are present, over 90% being singletons, with the ten largest covering roughly 0.14%. Material: CD4+ T cells from PBMCs. This sequence originates from a human donor in good health.

The CDR3 protein is CASSYRLGSHTEAFF. The CDR3, as DNA: TGTGCCAGCAGTTACCGGTTAGGCAGCCACACTGAAGCTTTCTTT. The V and J genes are TRBV7-9 and TRBJ1-1; D call uncertain. Trimming shortened V by 6 bases and J by 3 bases, and 17 bases separated the two germline ends. The CDR3 runs 15 residues. CDR1 and CDR2 from the germline V gene are SEHNR and FQNEAQ (reference sequence).